The 32 T cell receptor beta chains reported below all come from one sample, sequenced in a study of blood T cell repertoires in COVID-19 (dated by TCRdb to the early 2020s). Library preparation employed the immunoSEQ multiplex PCR assay. TCRdb limited this immuneACCESS table to in-frame rearrangements with V and J called. A share of clones is missing; checked studies link under half to unresolved V genes, and the rest is unexplained. Counted in this sample were over 200,000 clones; roughly 91% of them appeared once. The ten largest clones take up 3.5% to 4.5% of the sample. Sequencing input: PBMCs or T cells enriched from blood (not recorded which). These receptors were taken from a woman in her 30s with acute COVID-19.

This clone appeared a single time. The V gene is TRBV5-1, the J gene TRBJ1-1; D uncertain. Germline loops: CDR1 SGHRS, CDR2 YFSETQ. The CDR3 spans 12 residues. Trimming stripped 6 bases from V and 1 base from J, with 7 bases between. The DNA of the CDR3 is TGCGCCAGCACGGGTGGGAACACTGAAGCTTTCTTT. Protein sequence: CASTGGNTEAFF.

The rearrangement links TRBV6-5 to TRBJ2-5; 11 bases line up with TRBD1. CDR1 is MNHEY and CDR2 is SVGAGI in the germline V gene. V shed 8 bases and J 5 bases; nucleotides not matched to a gene: 10. The CDR3 consists of 15 residues. The CDR3 bases are TGTGCCAGCCGCGTGGACAGGGGGCTTTCGGAGACCCAGTACTTC. It codes for CASRVDRGLSETQYF.

The rearrangement links TRBV7-6 to TRBJ1-2; 8 positions match TRBD1. Germline V CDR1 and CDR2: SGHVS, FNYEAQ. V lost 4 bases, J lost 5 bases, and 6 bases stayed unmatched. The CDR3 extends over 14 amino acids. DNA of the CDR3: TGTGCCAGCAGCTCCGGGACAGGCCCTTATGGCTACACCTTC. Translating gives CASSSGTGPYGYTF.

J is TRBJ1-6 and V is TRBV5-1; TRBD1 matches 7 bases. Per the germline V gene, CDR1 is SGHRS and CDR2 is YFSETQ. The CDR3 length is 19 residues. The junction had 15 bases not matched to a gene; V was cut back by 4 bases and J by 2 bases. The CDR3 nucleotides are TGCGCCAGCAGCCTCGAACCGACAGGGATATTCACCTATAATTCACCCCTCCACTTT. Encoded protein: CASSLEPTGIFTYNSPLHF.

The rearrangement links TRBV27 to TRBJ1-1, with D maybe TRBD1 (6 bases). The CDR3 is 14 amino acids. Trimming pared 5 bases from V and 4 bases from J, leaving 14 bases between. Germline assignment: CDR1 MNHEY and CDR2 SMNVEV (reference sequence). The CDR3 bases are TGTGCCAGCAGTCAACAGGGTTTGACCACTGAAGCTTTCTTT. It codes for CASSQQGLTTEAFF.

CDR3 nucleotides: TGTGCCACCAGTGATTTAAAAAGCTACACCGGGGAGCTGTTTTTT. Amino acids: CATSDLKSYTGELFF. The chain recombines TRBV24-1 with TRBJ2-2; D not certain. Germline V gene lookup returns CDR1 KGHDR and CDR2 SFDVKD. This CDR3 is built from 15 residues. The V gene lost 1 base and the J gene lost 3 bases, with 8 bases spanning the gap.

V is TRBV6-5 and J is TRBJ1-5; the D gene is possibly TRBD1 (5 bases). V lost 1 base, J lost 6 bases, and 7 bases lay in between. Germline CDR1 is MNHEY and CDR2 is SVGAGI. There are 13 residues in the CDR3. CDR3 nucleotides: TGTGCCAGCAGTTACTTAACAGGTCAGCCCCAGCATTTT. As protein: CASSYLTGQPQHF.

The chain has TRBV6-4 and TRBJ1-6; 8 bases are a match to TRBD1. The CDR3 spans 16 residues. With 2 bases clipped from V and 7 bases from J, the junction kept 7 bases outside the gene matches. Per the germline V gene, CDR1 is MRHNA and CDR2 is SNTAGT. CDR3 nucleotide sequence: TGTGCCAGCAGTGACGGAGGACAGGGACGAAATTCACCCCTCCACTTT. Protein product: CASSDGGQGRNSPLHF.

V and J are TRBV7-9 and TRBJ1-2, with no clear D. V was trimmed by 0 bases and J by 6 bases, leaving 14 bases between them. CDR3 length: 15 amino acids. Per germline, CDR1 SEHNR and CDR2 FQNEAQ (reference sequence). The CDR3 DNA is TGTGCCAGCAGCTTAGCGAGCGCCGGGGTAAATGGCTACACCTTC. Protein: CASSLASAGVNGYTF. Based on the CDR3 plus reference TRBV7-9 and TRBJ1-2, the full variable domain is DTGVSQNPRHKITKRGQNVTFRCDPISEHNRLYWYRQTLGQGPEFLTYFQNEAQLEKSRLLSDRFSAERPKGSFSTLEIQRTEQGDSAMYLCASSLASAGVNGYTFGSGTRLTVV.

The chain employs TRBV5-5 and TRBJ2-5; 8 nucleotides align to TRBD1. V shed 1 base and J 0 bases; nucleotides not matched to a gene: 8. CDR1 and CDR2 (germline): SGHKS, YYEKEE (reference sequence). CDR3 size: 17 residues. The CDR3 DNA reads as TGTGCCAGCAGCTTGTTGGGGCGACAGGGGTACCAAGAGACCCAGTACTTC. Translation gives CASSLLGRQGYQETQYF.

The rearrangement uses TRBV7-9 and TRBJ2-2, with 9 bases matching TRBD1. CDR1 SEHNR and CDR2 FQNEAQ come from the germline V gene (reference sequence). The CDR3 is made up of 17 amino acids. V lost 1 base, J lost 5 bases, and 8 bases stayed unmatched. The CDR3 sequence: CASSLDPGQGGTGELFF. CDR3 coding DNA: TGTGCCAGCAGCTTAGATCCGGGACAGGGAGGGACCGGGGAGCTGTTTTTT.

The chain has TRBV2 and TRBJ2-5, with 8 bases matching TRBD2. The CDR3 is made up of 16 amino acids. The junction had 10 bases not matched to a gene; V was cut back by 4 bases and J by 3 bases. Germline CDR1 is SNHLY and CDR2 is FYNNEI. The CDR3: CASSVWRGASKETQYF. In nucleotides, the CDR3 is TGTGCCAGCAGTGTCTGGCGGGGGGCGTCTAAAGAGACCCAGTACTTC.

The chain employs TRBV5-8 and TRBJ2-7, with D tentatively TRBD1 (6 bases). The CDR3 has 16 residues. CDR1 is SGHTS, CDR2 YDEGEE, per germline. Trimming stripped 4 bases from V and 2 bases from J, with 19 bases between. The CDR3: CASSPIPRTATYEQYF. CDR3 DNA sequence: TGTGCCAGCAGCCCTATCCCCCGGACAGCTACCTACGAGCAGTACTTC.

The chain is built from TRBV4-3 and TRBJ1-1; D is perhaps TRBD1 (5 bases). Deletions cut 0 bases from V and 3 bases from J, with 17 bases between. In germline, CDR1 is LGHNA, CDR2 YSLEER. The CDR3 sequence is 17 residues long. Here the CDR3 DNA reads TGCGCCAGCAGCCAAGAAGTACGGGGGTCCATCGACACTGAAGCTTTCTTT. Translation: CASSQEVRGSIDTEAFF.

This chain links TRBV2 with TRBJ1-2; a weak D match, TRBD1 (6 bases). Looked up from germline, CDR1 is SNHLY and CDR2 is FYNNEI. The CDR3 is made up of 12 amino acids. Between the trimmed V and J ends, which lost 6 bases and 5 bases, there was a span of 10 bases. The CDR3 region is CASRGAGYGYTF. In DNA form, the CDR3 reads TGTGCCAGCAGGGGGGCCGGGTATGGCTACACCTTC.

CDR3 amino acids: CASSIDRDRGNTIYF. The CDR3 DNA reads as TGTGCCAGTAGTATAGACCGGGACAGAGGAAACACCATATATTTT. The V gene is TRBV19, the J gene TRBJ1-3; 7 positions agree with TRBD1. With 0 bases clipped from V and 4 bases from J, the junction kept 3 bases outside the gene matches. There are 15 residues in the CDR3. The germline CDR1 and CDR2 sequences are LNHDA and SQIVND (reference sequence). The complete variable domain, with remaining parts taken from reference TRBV19 and TRBJ1-3, reads DGGITQSPKYLFRKEGQNVTLSCEQNLNHDAMYWYRQDPGQGLRLIYYSQIVNDFQKGDIAEGYSVSREKKESFPLTVTSAQKNPTAFYLCASSIDRDRGNTIYFGEGSWLTVV.

V and J are TRBV7-9 and TRBJ1-2; D is perhaps TRBD1 (5 bases). V was clipped by 2 bases and J by 8 bases, with 21 bases between them. CDR1 SEHNR and CDR2 FQNEAQ come from the germline V gene (reference sequence). CDR3 length equals 16 residues. Written as DNA, the CDR3 is TGTGCCAGCAGCTTACTCTTTGGGGGACTGTTTTACGGCTACACCTTC. Protein product: CASSLLFGGLFYGYTF.

The CDR3 loop is CASSRDSGDQPQHF. The CDR3 nucleotides are TGCGCCAGCAGCCGGGACAGCGGAGATCAGCCCCAGCATTTT. The rearrangement uses TRBV4-1 and TRBJ1-5; 7 bases line up with TRBD1. Losses at the gene ends were 4 bases for V and 5 bases for J; bases not matched to a gene: 5. Germline-derived CDR1 and CDR2 are MGHRA and YSYEKL. The CDR3 length is 14 residues.

The V call is TRBV30, the J call TRBJ1-2; D gene unclear. The length of the CDR3 is 13 residues. Germline assignment: CDR1 GTSNPN and CDR2 SVGIG (reference sequence). The V end lost 6 bases, the J end lost 4 bases, and 15 bases lay between the germline ends. The CDR3 region is CACQEEGTYGYTF. The CDR3 nucleotides read TGTGCCTGCCAGGAGGAAGGAACCTATGGCTACACCTTC.

The rearrangement links TRBV2 to TRBJ2-7; TRBD1 is a possible D gene (6 bases). This CDR3 region has 12 residues. Trimming stripped 7 bases from V and 11 bases from J, with 18 bases between. CDR1 is SNHLY and CDR2 is FYNNEI in the germline V gene. CDR3 in amino acids: CASTGESQGEYF. Written as DNA, the CDR3 is TGTGCCAGCACAGGGGAAAGTCAGGGCGAGTACTTC.

The rearrangement joins TRBV9 to TRBJ2-5, with 8 bases identical to TRBD1. Unmatched junction bases numbered 12, after V lost 4 bases and J lost 4 bases. Per the germline V gene, CDR1 is SGDLS and CDR2 is YYNGEE. This CDR3 has 16 residues. Written as DNA, the CDR3 is TGTGCCAGCAGCTTTGCCGGGACAGGTCTTCTAGAGACCCAGTACTTC. Its translation is CASSFAGTGLLETQYF.

J is TRBJ1-2 and V is TRBV7-8; 10 positions agree with TRBD1. CDR1 is SGHVS and CDR2 is FQNEAQ in the germline V gene. The CDR3 contains 14 residues. V lost 5 bases, J lost 5 bases, and 5 bases stayed unmatched. The CDR3 region is CASSPRQGAYGYTF. DNA for the CDR3: TGTGCCAGCAGCCCCCGACAGGGGGCTTATGGCTACACCTTC.

The chain has TRBV5-1 and TRBJ2-2; D might be TRBD2 (6 bases). Trimming cost V 0 bases and J 3 bases, with 15 bases left between them. This CDR3 has 17 residues. From germline, CDR1 is SGHRS and CDR2 YFSETQ. This CDR3 reads CASSLAPGLLYTGELFF. CDR3 nucleotides: TGCGCCAGCAGCTTGGCTCCGGGACTCCTTTACACCGGGGAGCTGTTTTTT.

This sequence joins TRBV9 and TRBJ2-3, with 7 bases lining up with TRBD1. With 0 bases clipped from V and 0 bases from J, the junction kept 4 bases outside the gene matches. The CDR3 is made up of 16 amino acids. The germline V gene has CDR1 SGDLS and CDR2 YYNGEE. CDR3 residues: CASSVDGTDSTDTQYF. The CDR3 DNA follows: TGTGCCAGCAGCGTAGATGGGACAGATAGCACAGATACGCAGTATTTT.

The CDR3 sequence: CASSLTGPRDYGYTF. The CDR3 region has the DNA TGTGCCAGCAGCCTGACAGGCCCTCGGGACTATGGCTACACCTTC. The chain recombines TRBV6-5 with TRBJ1-2; possible D gene TRBD1, 6 bases. V was trimmed by 6 bases and J by 3 bases, leaving 17 bases between them. The germline gives CDR1 MNHEY, CDR2 SVGAGI. The CDR3 spans 15 residues.

The sample holds one count of this clone. This chain joins TRBV24-1 and TRBJ1-2, with a possible D match to TRBD1 (5 bases). The CDR3 extends over 15 amino acids. V gave up 4 bases and J gave up 2 bases, with 13 bases separating them. CDR1 and CDR2 from the germline V gene are KGHDR and SFDVKD. The CDR3 coding sequence is TGTGCCACCAGTGACCTTCGGGGGGGAAACTATGGCTACACCTTC. Protein: CATSDLRGGNYGYTF.

The chain has TRBV5-6 and TRBJ1-2; D is perhaps TRBD1 (5 bases). The V end was cut by 0 bases, the J end by 8 bases, with 11 bases between. Germline assignment: CDR1 SGHDT and CDR2 YYEEEE. There are 13 residues in the CDR3. CDR3 region: CASSLASGAGYTF. In DNA form, the CDR3 reads TGTGCCAGCAGCTTGGCCTCTGGGGCGGGCTACACCTTC.

This clone was counted a single time. The gene calls are TRBV6-5 and TRBJ2-6; 7 nucleotides agree with TRBD1. Germline V gives CDR1 MNHEY, CDR2 SVGAGI. The CDR3 runs to 15 residues. The junction had 4 bases not matched to a gene; V was cut back by 4 bases and J by 4 bases. The CDR3 DNA follows: TGTGCCAGCAGTTCTAAGGGGGCGGGGGCCAACGTCCTGACTTTC. Amino acids: CASSSKGAGANVLTF.

The chain has TRBV30 and TRBJ2-7, with D possibly matching TRBD2 (5 bases). V dropped 3 bases and J dropped 2 bases, with 14 bases sitting between them. The CDR3 sequence is 14 residues long. Germline V lookup: CDR1 GTSNPN, CDR2 SVGIG (reference sequence). The CDR3 nucleotides read TGTGCCTGGAGCAGACCGAGGGTCACCTACGAGCAGTACTTC. Translating gives CAWSRPRVTYEQYF.

As DNA, the CDR3 is TGTGCCAGCAGCCCACAGAAAGGGTGGGAGGGAGGCACTGAAGCTTTCTTT. It codes for CASSPQKGWEGGTEAFF. The genes are TRBV7-9 and TRBJ1-1; no firm D call. V lost 5 bases and J 4 bases, leaving 23 bases between the germline ends. The length of the CDR3 is 17 residues. Germline V gene lookup returns CDR1 SEHNR and CDR2 FQNEAQ (reference sequence).

The V gene is TRBV5-4, the J gene TRBJ1-4; D remains ambiguous. The V gene lost 1 base and the J gene lost 4 bases, with 11 bases spanning the gap. The CDR3 is 15 amino acids. Germline V CDR1 and CDR2: SGHNT, YYREEE (reference sequence). CDR3 region: CASSLTGKVNEKLFF. CDR3 in DNA: TGTGCCAGCAGCTTGACCGGGAAGGTTAATGAAAAACTGTTTTTT.

This clone came up a few times. At one end the junction does not follow the germline gene, possibly because of a read error. This chain joins TRBV11-2 and TRBJ1-4; 7 bases are a match to TRBD1. Germline CDR1 and CDR2: SGHAT and FQNNGV. There are 15 residues in the CDR3. The CDR3 protein is CASTLNPGQNEKLFF. CDR3 DNA: TGTGCCAGCACCTTAAACCCGGGACAGAATGAAAAACTGTTTTTT. The whole variable domain, remainder taken from reference TRBV11-2 and TRBJ1-4, is EAGVAQSPRYKIIEKRQSVAFWCNPISGHATLYWYQQILGQGPKLLIQFQNNGVVDDSQLPKDRFSAERLKGVDSTLKIQPAKLEDSAVYLCASTLNPGQNEKLFFGSGTQLSVL.